This T cell receptor beta chain appears in the sequencing data of a study of naive and memory T cell subsets. The V gene lost 5 bases and the J gene lost 5 bases, with 13 bases spanning the gap. Germline CDR1 is PRHDT and CDR2 is FYEKMQ (reference sequence). The CDR3 consists of 13 residues. Both TRBC1 and TRBC2 were covered by a beta constant-region primer of two equimolar oligonucleotides. The ligated cDNA underwent four PCR rounds using SP2 and nested alpha and beta constant-region primers. TCRdb used MiXCR to reprocess the UMI-ligation and nested PCR reads, holding one entry per CDR3 protein. Of roughly 7,500 distinct CDR3 sequences detected, roughly 30% appear once; the ten largest clones hold about three fifths.

The sample was CD8+ TEMRA cells from blood. The subset denotes: effector memory re-expressing CD45RA, CD45RA+ CD27-. V usage is TRBV13 and J usage is TRBJ2-7; D is perhaps TRBD2 (5 bases). The sequence came from a human donor in good health. The CDR3 reads CASSDRGNHEQYF. For the CDR3, the DNA is TGTGCCAGCAGCGATAGAGGGAACCACGAGCAGTACTTC.